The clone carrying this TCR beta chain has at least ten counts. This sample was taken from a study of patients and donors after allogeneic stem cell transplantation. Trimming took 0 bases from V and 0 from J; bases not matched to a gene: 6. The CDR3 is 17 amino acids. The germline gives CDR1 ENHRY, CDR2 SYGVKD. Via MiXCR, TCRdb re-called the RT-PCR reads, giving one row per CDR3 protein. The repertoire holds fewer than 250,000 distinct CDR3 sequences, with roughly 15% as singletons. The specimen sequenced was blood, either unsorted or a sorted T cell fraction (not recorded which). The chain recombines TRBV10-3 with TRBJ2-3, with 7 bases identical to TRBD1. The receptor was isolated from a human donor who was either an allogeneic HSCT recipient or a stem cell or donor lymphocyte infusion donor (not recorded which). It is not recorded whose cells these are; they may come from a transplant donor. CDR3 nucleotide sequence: TGTGCCATCAGTGAGTCAGGGCAGGGGGTGAGCACAGATACGCAGTATTTT. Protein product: CAISESGQGVSTDTQYF.